What follows are 28 T cell receptor beta chains derived from one specimen sequenced in a study of response to subunit inactivated influenza vaccine (dated by TCRdb to between 2017 and 2018). Library preparation was by RT-PCR. TCRdb records Illumina HiSeq 2500 as the sequencer. TCRdb reworked the public reads: Q25 trimming with fastp, MiXCR clone assembly, productive beta chains retained. Identical CDR3 proteins give one entry, which carries the most common genes and DNA. Here the sample has under 200,000 distinct CDR3 sequences; approximately 12% occur a single time. The ten largest clones take up about 31% of the sample. The same specimen was also included in a second study, on T cells expressing NK-cell markers. Looking at the second paper: The TCR beta cDNA libraries were made using 5'RACE template switching, a step that added both a universal primer site and unique molecular identifiers.

Here the sequenced sample was CD8+ T cells sorted from PBMCs, taken about 12 days after vaccination. Every receptor here comes from a man aged 45-60 years who received an inactivated influenza vaccine. Donor details come from another sample of the same person, matched by shared clones.

V usage is TRBV4-1 and J usage is TRBJ2-7; maybe TRBD1 (5 bases). The V and J ends lost 1 base and 4 bases respectively, with 20 bases between them. Germline CDR1 is MGHRA and CDR2 is YSYEKL. The CDR3 is 17 amino acids. The CDR3 reads CASSQGRIGQGPYEQYF. In DNA, the CDR3 is TGCGCCAGCAGCCAAGGAAGGATAGGGCAGGGTCCATACGAGCAGTACTTC.

This clonotype occurred a few times. The CDR3 DNA sequence: TGTGCCAGCAGCTCCTATGGGACATCGCCAGAGACCCAGTACTTC. This gives the protein CASSSYGTSPETQYF. The chain carries TRBV6-1 and TRBJ2-5; possibly TRBD1 for D (6 bases). V lost 6 bases, J lost 4 bases, and 18 bases lay in between. Per germline, CDR1 MNHNS and CDR2 SASEGT. The CDR3 sequence is 15 residues long.

There are a few counts of this clonotype. The chain links TRBV5-5 to TRBJ2-7, with D uncertain. Germline assignment: CDR1 SGHKS and CDR2 YYEKEE (reference sequence). The CDR3 contains 12 residues. Trimming stripped 5 bases from V and 6 bases from J, with 12 bases between. In nucleotides, the CDR3 is TGTGCCAGCAGGACGCAAATGACCGAGCAGTACTTC. Residues: CASRTQMTEQYF.

As regards this clonotype: A clone one base away is much larger, so this may be a read error. The rearrangement joins TRBV30 to TRBJ2-3; D is possibly TRBD1 (5 bases). This CDR3 is 14 amino acids long. Germline loops: CDR1 GTSNPN, CDR2 SVGIG (reference sequence). The CDR3 coding sequence is TGTACCTGGACCACAGGAGTTAGCACAGATACGCAGTATTTT. It specifies CTWTTGVSTDTQYF.

CDR3 region: CASSSPIAGGAHNEQFF. The CDR3 DNA follows: TGTGCCAGCAGCAGCCCGATAGCGGGGGGGGCCCACAATGAGCAGTTCTTC. The genes are TRBV7-9 and TRBJ2-1; 11 bases align to TRBD2. The CDR3 sequence is 17 residues long. The J segment lost 5 bases and the V segment lost 5 bases, leaving 11 bases of the junction unmatched. CDR1 SEHNR and CDR2 FQNEAQ come from the germline V gene (reference sequence).

CDR3 residues: CASSIMAQRRNTEAFF. In DNA, the CDR3 is TGTGCCAGCAGTATCATGGCACAGAGAAGAAACACTGAAGCTTTCTTT. The V call is TRBV6-1, the J call TRBJ1-1; D ambiguous. Germline loops: CDR1 MNHNS, CDR2 SASEGT. The ends were cut back, 5 bases at V and 2 bases at J, with 18 bases in the middle. This CDR3 region has 16 residues.

The chain links TRBV19 to TRBJ2-5, with 7 nucleotides matching TRBD2. CDR3 size: 15 residues. Trimming removed 9 bases from V and 2 bases from J; junction bases left unmatched: 12. Looked up from germline, CDR1 is LNHDA and CDR2 is SQIVND (reference sequence). CDR3 loop: CASGLEGRGQETQYF. As DNA, the CDR3 is TGTGCCAGCGGGTTGGAGGGGAGGGGTCAAGAGACCCAGTACTTC.

This clonotype was recorded at least ten times. The gene calls are TRBV9 and TRBJ2-2; D unresolved. Between the trimmed V and J ends, which lost 0 bases and 5 bases, there was a span of 5 bases. Germline CDR1 and CDR2: SGDLS and YYNGEE. This CDR3 has 13 amino acids. CDR3 in amino acids: CASSVGGTGELFF. Here the CDR3 DNA reads TGTGCCAGCAGCGTAGGTGGGACCGGGGAGCTGTTTTTT.

This clonotype has a handful of counts. This sequence joins TRBV2 and TRBJ1-1; a weak D match, TRBD1 (5 bases). CDR3 length: 14 amino acids. The germline gives CDR1 SNHLY, CDR2 FYNNEI. The V end lost 7 bases, the J end lost 4 bases, and 16 bases lay between the germline ends. The CDR3 DNA reads as TGTGCCAGCAAGGAGGTGGGGCCCGGCACTGAAGCTTTCTTT. It specifies CASKEVGPGTEAFF.

The V and J genes are TRBV4-2 and TRBJ2-1; 9 positions agree with TRBD2. Germline loops: CDR1 LGHNA, CDR2 YNFKEQ. This CDR3 is 18 amino acids long. The V segment lost 0 bases and the J segment 3 bases; nucleotides outside the gene matches: 9. The CDR3 nucleotides read TGTGCCAGCAGCCAAGAAGAGGGCGGGGGGGCCCTCTACAATGAGCAGTTCTTC. Amino acid sequence: CASSQEEGGGALYNEQFF.

Only a few counts were recorded for this clonotype. The rearrangement joins TRBV29-1 to TRBJ2-1; 9 bases align to TRBD2. The CDR3 sequence is 16 residues long. Germline lookup yields CDR1 SQVTM and CDR2 ANQGSEA. The junction had 7 bases not matched to a gene; V was cut back by 0 bases and J by 4 bases. The DNA for the CDR3 is TGCAGCGTTGAAGAGCGAAGGACTAGCGCATACAATGAGCAGTTCTTC. Translation: CSVEERRTSAYNEQFF.

This clonotype occurred a few times. The chain recombines TRBV4-3 with TRBJ2-1; 10 positions match TRBD2. J lost 8 bases, V lost 0 bases, and 4 bases had no gene match. Germline CDR1 is LGHNA and CDR2 is YSLEER. CDR3 length: 15 residues. The CDR3, as DNA: TGCGCCAGCAGCCAAGAAACTAGCGGGGTCGATGAGCAGTTCTTC. This gives the protein CASSQETSGVDEQFF.

This clonotype was observed a few times. The V and J genes are TRBV12-3 or TRBV12-4 and TRBJ1-4; no firm D call. The V end lost 0 bases, the J end lost 8 bases, and 7 bases lay between the germline ends. The CDR3 is 13 residues long. CDR3 coding DNA: TGTGCCAGCAGTTTAGCGCTAATGGAAAAACTGTTTTTT. It is translated as CASSLALMEKLFF.

The chain joins TRBV30 to TRBJ2-1, with D perhaps matching TRBD2 (5 bases). CDR3 length equals 17 residues. Germline-derived CDR1 and CDR2 are GTSNPN and SVGIG (reference sequence). V dropped 0 bases and J dropped 2 bases, with 17 bases sitting between them. The CDR3, as DNA: TGTGCCTGGAGTGTATGGGGAGACACATGGCCCTACAATGAGCAGTTCTTC. This sequence encodes CAWSVWGDTWPYNEQFF.

The chain combines TRBV29-1 with TRBJ2-1; no clear D. Per germline, CDR1 SQVTM and CDR2 ANQGSEA. Trimming took off 7 bases at V and 1 base at J, with 14 bases between the two ends. This CDR3 comprises 14 residues. CDR3 in amino acids: CSAPYTKSYNEQFF. The CDR3 DNA reads TGCAGCGCCCCCTATACAAAGTCCTACAATGAGCAGTTCTTC.

The chain recombines TRBV28 with TRBJ2-7; 10 bases map to TRBD1. Germline V gives CDR1 MDHEN, CDR2 SYDVKM. CDR3 length: 16 amino acids. V gave up 3 bases and J gave up 5 bases; unmatched junction bases: 10. This CDR3 reads CASSLGPDRGKDEQYF. CDR3 coding DNA: TGTGCCAGCAGTTTGGGCCCGGACAGGGGGAAGGACGAGCAGTACTTC.

There are a few counts of this clonotype. This chain uses TRBV15 with TRBJ1-1, with a tentative D call TRBD1 (5 bases). Germline loops: CDR1 LNHNV, CDR2 YYDKDF (reference sequence). The CDR3 loop spans 17 amino acids. V was trimmed by 3 bases and J by 0 bases, leaving 17 bases between them. The CDR3 loop is CATSSPGRWRMNTEAFF. Written as DNA, the CDR3 is TGTGCCACCAGCAGCCCGGGGCGGTGGAGGATGAACACTGAAGCTTTCTTT.

In this sample, this clonotype turned up many times. The chain links TRBV7-9 to TRBJ1-1, with a tentative D call TRBD1 (6 bases). V was shortened by 1 base and J by 3 bases, with 12 bases between the two germline ends. The CDR3 spans 15 residues. Germline V gives CDR1 SEHNR, CDR2 FQNEAQ (reference sequence). The chain's CDR3 is CASSLVGGRDTEAFF. CDR3 DNA sequence: TGTGCCAGCAGCTTAGTCGGGGGCAGGGACACTGAAGCTTTCTTT.

The chain links TRBV15 to TRBJ2-1; the match to TRBD2 covers 11 bases. The germline V gene encodes CDR1 LNHNV and CDR2 YYDKDF (reference sequence). The CDR3 loop spans 17 amino acids. J lost 12 bases, V lost 0 bases, and 13 bases had no gene match. The CDR3 here is CATSRDSGTSGGRGQFF. In DNA, the CDR3 is TGTGCCACCAGCAGAGATAGCGGGACTAGCGGCGGCCGGGGGCAGTTCTTC.

The rearrangement joins TRBV20-1 to TRBJ2-7; D perhaps matches TRBD2 (6 bases). The V gene's germline CDR1 is DFQATT and CDR2 SNEGSKA (reference sequence). Trimming pared 3 bases from V and 3 bases from J, leaving 18 bases between. The CDR3 spans 15 residues. The CDR3 loop is CSARRLTSSSYEQYF. CDR3 DNA sequence: TGCAGTGCTAGGAGACTTACTAGCTCTAGCTACGAGCAGTACTTC.

This chain joins TRBV6-1 and TRBJ2-1; D is possibly TRBD1 (5 bases). The germline V and J ends were trimmed by 8 bases and 4 bases, with 15 bases remaining between them. The CDR3 has 14 amino acids. Germline-derived CDR1 and CDR2 are MNHNS and SASEGT. CDR3 nucleotides: TGTGCCAGCGACCCGGACAACACGTACAATGAGCAGTTCTTC. Encoded protein: CASDPDNTYNEQFF.

This clonotype has ten or more counts. This chain joins TRBV7-6 and TRBJ1-5; a weak D match, TRBD1 (5 bases). V gave up 1 base and J gave up 4 bases, with 8 bases separating them. This CDR3 comprises 14 residues. The germline V gene encodes CDR1 SGHVS and CDR2 FNYEAQ. The CDR3 region is CASSLGAGNQPQHF. CDR3 DNA: TGTGCCAGCAGCTTAGGCGCAGGGAATCAGCCCCAGCATTTT. The full variable domain, in which reference TRBV7-6 and TRBJ1-5 provide the parts outside the CDR3, is GAGVSQSPRYKVTKRGQDVALRCDPISGHVSLYWYRQALGQGPEFLTYFNYEAQQDKSGLPNDRFSAERPEGSISTLTIQRTEQRDSAMYRCASSLGAGNQPQHFGDGTRLSIL.

The chain has TRBV20-1 and TRBJ2-7; the match to TRBD1 covers 10 bases. CDR1 and CDR2 from the germline V gene are DFQATT and SNEGSKA (reference sequence). There are 15 residues in the CDR3. Losses at the gene ends were 3 bases for V and 3 bases for J; bases not matched to a gene: 8. The DNA for the CDR3 is TGCAGTGCTAGTCCCATGGACAGGGGGAACTACGAGCAGTACTTC. Amino acids: CSASPMDRGNYEQYF.

To note about this clonotype: A much more abundant neighbour one base away suggests this may be a read error. The chain couples TRBV28 to TRBJ2-4, with TRBD2 matching over 7 bases. Germline V CDR1 and CDR2: MDHEN, SYDVKM. The V and J ends lost 1 base and 1 base, in that order; junction bases with no gene match: 7. CDR3 size: 17 residues. The CDR3 region has the DNA TGTGCCAGCAGTTTATTGGGGGGGGATAGCGCCAAAAACATTCAGTACTTC. Its protein product is CASSLLGGDSAKNIQYF.

This clonotype was counted a few times. This chain connects TRBV5-6 to TRBJ2-5; 9 bases align to TRBD2. Germline CDR1 is SGHDT and CDR2 is YYEEEE. Trimming at V came to 4 bases and at J to 6 bases, leaving 16 bases not matched to a gene. The CDR3 is made up of 17 amino acids. The CDR3 coding sequence is TGTGCCAGCAGCCCAGCCTTAGCGGGGGAGCACAAAAAGACCCAGTACTTC. Translated: CASSPALAGEHKKTQYF.

Comment on this clonotype: This may be a read error, as it is one base from a much larger clone. The genes are TRBV7-9 and TRBJ2-7; a weak D match, TRBD2 (6 bases). Germline V CDR1 and CDR2: SEHNR, FQNEAQ (reference sequence). The CDR3 runs 15 residues. The CDR3 reads CDSSLVGGMAHEQYF. In DNA form, the CDR3 reads TGTGACAGCAGCTTAGTCGGCGGGATGGCCCACGAGCAGTACTTC.

This clonotype was counted a few times. This chain connects TRBV11-2 to TRBJ2-7, with D maybe TRBD2 (5 bases). V lost 8 bases and J 6 bases, leaving 5 bases between the germline ends. Germline-derived CDR1 and CDR2 are SGHAT and FQNNGV. This CDR3 contains 9 residues. The CDR3 region has the DNA TGTGCCAGCGGGAGCGAGCAGTACTTC. Translated, it gives CASGSEQYF. Combining the CDR3 with reference TRBV11-2 and TRBJ2-7 gives the whole variable domain EAGVAQSPRYKIIEKRQSVAFWCNPISGHATLYWYQQILGQGPKLLIQFQNNGVVDDSQLPKDRFSAERLKGVDSTLKIQPAKLEDSAVYLCASGSEQYFGPGTRLTVT.

This clonotype occurred a few times. CDR3 sequence (DNA): TGCGCCAGCAGCTTGGAGGAACTAGCGGGGGTCTCCTACGAGCAGTACTTC. Translated, it gives CASSLEELAGVSYEQYF. The chain links TRBV5-1 to TRBJ2-7, with 11 bases fitting TRBD2. Germline CDR1 reads SGHRS; CDR2 reads YFSETQ. The CDR3 totals 17 residues. Trimming removed 0 bases from V and 0 bases from J; junction bases left unmatched: 5.